This entry lists 12 T cell receptor beta chains sequenced from one sample in a study of shared clonotypes between healthy human individuals. Sequencing used immunoSEQ multiplex PCR; TCRdb keeps in-frame clones, though not all of them. The sample has around 980,000 clones, approximately 80% seen once. The sequenced sample was memory CD4+ T cells from PBMCs. Subset specified: CD45RA-negative fraction. The receptor set was obtained from a man younger than 35 in good health. Some clones in this sample may be carry-over from other donors' samples.

This chain connects TRBV9 to TRBJ2-5; D is tentatively TRBD1 or TRBD2 (6 bases each). Germline values: CDR1 SGDLS, CDR2 YYNGEE. This CDR3 has 12 amino acids. V lost 6 bases and J lost 5, with 11 bases in between. This CDR3 reads CASKGGGETQYF. The CDR3 region has the DNA TGTGCCAGCAAAGGGGGAGGTGAGACCCAGTACTTC. The full variable domain, completed using reference TRBV9 and TRBJ2-5, is DSGVTQTPKHLITATGQRVTLRCSPRSGDLSVYWYQQSLDQGLQFLIQYYNGEERAKGNILERFSAQQFPDLHSELNLSSLELGDSALYFCASKGGGETQYFGPGTRLLVL.

The gene calls are TRBV28 and TRBJ1-2; D gene unclear. The CDR3 loop spans 14 amino acids. CDR1 is MDHEN, CDR2 SYDVKM, per germline. The V gene lost 2 bases and the J gene lost 8 bases, with 15 bases spanning the gap. CDR3 loop: CASSLRAGQPGYTF. The DNA of the CDR3 is TGTGCCAGCAGTTTAAGGGCAGGTCAACCCGGCTACACCTTC.

The chain carries TRBV5-1 and TRBJ1-2, with 8 nucleotides matching TRBD1. The trim removed 0 bases at V and 6 bases at J, leaving 7 bases unmatched. This CDR3 region has 15 residues. Per the germline V gene, CDR1 is SGHRS and CDR2 is YFSETQ. CDR3 residues: CASSLAPGQDNGYTF. In DNA form, the CDR3 reads TGCGCCAGCAGCTTGGCCCCGGGACAGGATAATGGCTACACCTTC. Full variable domain (rest looked up from reference TRBV5-1 and TRBJ1-2): KAGVTQTPRYLIKTRGQQVTLSCSPISGHRSVSWYQQTPGQGLQFLFEYFSETQRNKGNFPGRFSGRQFSNSRSEMNVSTLELGDSALYLCASSLAPGQDNGYTFGSGTRLTVV.

V usage is TRBV4-3 and J usage is TRBJ1-4; TRBD1 is a possible D gene (5 bases). This CDR3 region has 16 residues. The germline V and J ends were trimmed by 0 bases and 4 bases, with 12 bases remaining between them. In germline, CDR1 is LGHNA, CDR2 YSLEER. The chain's CDR3 is CASSQDPGGRNEKLFF. The CDR3 DNA reads TGCGCCAGCAGCCAAGATCCGGGGGGTCGTAATGAAAAACTGTTTTTT.

This chain joins TRBV7-3 and TRBJ2-6; no clear D. This CDR3 is 16 amino acids long. V was pared by 0 bases and J by 0 bases, with 6 bases between. Germline V lookup: CDR1 SGHTA, CDR2 FQGTGA. CDR3 sequence reads: CASSLTWSSGANVLTF. CDR3 in DNA: TGTGCCAGCAGCTTAACTTGGTCCTCTGGGGCCAACGTCCTGACTTTC.

The chain joins TRBV5-4 to TRBJ1-1; D is possibly TRBD1 (5 bases). V was cut by 0 bases and J by 0 bases, with 9 bases left in between. Per germline, CDR1 SGHNT and CDR2 YYREEE (reference sequence). The CDR3 runs to 15 residues. CDR3 sequence: CASSLEGAMNTEAFF. CDR3 nucleotides: TGTGCCAGCAGCTTGGAAGGGGCGATGAACACTGAAGCTTTCTTT.

This clone turned up a few times. V is TRBV5-1 and J is TRBJ1-2; 7 nucleotides align to TRBD1. Germline assignment: CDR1 SGHRS and CDR2 YFSETQ. With 0 bases clipped from V and 7 bases from J, the junction kept 6 bases outside the gene matches. This CDR3 spans 14 amino acids. The CDR3 here is CASSLAHRGSGYTF. The CDR3 nucleotides read TGCGCCAGCAGCTTGGCCCACAGGGGCTCTGGCTACACCTTC.

On this clone itself: A read error is possible here, since a much larger clone lies one base away. Other DNA variants within this sample encode the same CDR3. The rearrangement uses TRBV5-1 and TRBJ2-2; D is undetermined. Germline CDR1 reads SGHRS; CDR2 reads YFSETQ. V was cut by 0 bases and J by 6 bases, with 6 bases left in between. CDR3 length: 13 amino acids. The CDR3 nucleotides read TGCGCCAGCAGCTTGGGTGGGCCCGGGGAGCTGTTTTTT. Protein sequence: CASSLGGPGELFF.

This clone was seen a few times. The chain has TRBV7-3 and TRBJ2-3, with 8 bases identical to TRBD1. J lost 6 bases, V lost 5 bases, and 10 bases had no gene match. Germline CDR1 SGHTA, CDR2 FQGTGA. The CDR3 has 15 residues. The CDR3 loop is CASSPRTGSTDTQYF. The CDR3, as DNA: TGTGCCAGCAGCCCTAGGACAGGGTCAACCGATACGCAGTATTTT.

The V gene is TRBV5-5, the J gene TRBJ2-7; 10 nucleotides agree with TRBD1. Germline CDR1 SGHKS, CDR2 YYEKEE (reference sequence). This CDR3 contains 16 residues. V was pared by 2 bases and J by 0 bases, with 5 bases of the junction left unmatched. CDR3 coding DNA: TGTGCCAGCAGCTTAGGACAGGGGGTAATCTCCTACGAGCAGTACTTC. Translation: CASSLGQGVISYEQYF.

Comment on this clone: The sample carries other DNA sequences with the same CDR3. The chain combines TRBV2 with TRBJ1-1; TRBD1 is a possible D gene (5 bases). The V gene's germline CDR1 is SNHLY and CDR2 FYNNEI. CDR3 length: 13 residues. The germline V and J ends were trimmed by 3 bases and 4 bases, with 9 bases remaining between them. The CDR3 coding sequence is TGTGCCAGCAGTGAGGGAAGGGGCACTGAAGCTTTCTTT. Translation gives CASSEGRGTEAFF.

V gene TRBV2 combines with J gene TRBJ2-3; 10 bases line up with TRBD2. CDR1 is SNHLY and CDR2 is FYNNEI in the germline V gene. The J segment lost 3 bases and the V segment lost 8 bases, leaving 5 bases of the junction unmatched. This CDR3 contains 14 residues. The CDR3 DNA is TGTGCCAGCCGCCTGGGACTAGCGACAGATACGCAGTATTTT. Translated: CASRLGLATDTQYF.